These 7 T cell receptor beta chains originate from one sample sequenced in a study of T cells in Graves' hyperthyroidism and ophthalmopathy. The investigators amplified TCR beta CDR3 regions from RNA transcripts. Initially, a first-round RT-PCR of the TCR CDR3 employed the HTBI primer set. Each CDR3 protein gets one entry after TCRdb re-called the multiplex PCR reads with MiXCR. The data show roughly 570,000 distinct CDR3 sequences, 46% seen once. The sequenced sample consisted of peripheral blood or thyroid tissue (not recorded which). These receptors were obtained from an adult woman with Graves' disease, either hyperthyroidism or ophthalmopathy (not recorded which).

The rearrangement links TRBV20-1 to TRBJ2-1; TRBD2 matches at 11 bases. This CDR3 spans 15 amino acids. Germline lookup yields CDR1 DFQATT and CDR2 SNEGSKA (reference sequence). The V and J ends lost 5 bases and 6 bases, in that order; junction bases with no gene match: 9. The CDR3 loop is CSAPTTSGRRNEQFF. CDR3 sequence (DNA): TGCAGTGCTCCAACTACTAGCGGGAGACGCAATGAGCAGTTCTTC.

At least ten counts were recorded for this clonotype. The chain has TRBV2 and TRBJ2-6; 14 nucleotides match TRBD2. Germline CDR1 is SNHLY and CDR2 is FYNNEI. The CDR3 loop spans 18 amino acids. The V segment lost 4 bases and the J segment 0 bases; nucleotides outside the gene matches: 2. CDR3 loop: CASSGLAGGSSGANVLTF. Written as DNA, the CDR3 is TGTGCCAGCAGTGGACTAGCGGGAGGGAGCTCTGGGGCCAACGTCCTGACTTTC.

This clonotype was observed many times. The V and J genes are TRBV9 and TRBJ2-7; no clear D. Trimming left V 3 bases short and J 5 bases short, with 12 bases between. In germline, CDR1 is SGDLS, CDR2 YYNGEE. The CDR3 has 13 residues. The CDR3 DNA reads TGTGCCAGCAGCGATCCGTTAAAAGACGAGCAGTACTTC. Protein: CASSDPLKDEQYF.

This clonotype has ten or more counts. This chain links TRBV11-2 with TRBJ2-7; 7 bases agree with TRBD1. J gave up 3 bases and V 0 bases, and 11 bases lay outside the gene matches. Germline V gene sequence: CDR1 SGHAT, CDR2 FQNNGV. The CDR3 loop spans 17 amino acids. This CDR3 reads CASSLEPTGTSYYEQYF. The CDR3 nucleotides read TGTGCCAGCAGCTTAGAACCGACAGGGACGTCGTACTACGAGCAGTACTTC.

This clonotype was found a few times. CDR3 loop: CASSREQGQINEKLFF. The CDR3 DNA reads as TGTGCCAGCAGCCGTGAACAGGGACAGATTAATGAAAAACTGTTTTTT. The genes are TRBV5-6 and TRBJ1-4; the match to TRBD1 covers 7 bases. The CDR3 extends over 16 amino acids. V gave up 4 bases and J gave up 4 bases; unmatched junction bases: 10. Germline V CDR1 and CDR2: SGHDT, YYEEEE.

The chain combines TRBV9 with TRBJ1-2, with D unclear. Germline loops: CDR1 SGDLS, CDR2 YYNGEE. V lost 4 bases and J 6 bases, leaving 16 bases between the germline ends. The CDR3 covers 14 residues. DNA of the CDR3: TGTGCCAGCAGCTTATCGGAACTCTCTAATGGCTACACCTTC. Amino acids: CASSLSELSNGYTF.

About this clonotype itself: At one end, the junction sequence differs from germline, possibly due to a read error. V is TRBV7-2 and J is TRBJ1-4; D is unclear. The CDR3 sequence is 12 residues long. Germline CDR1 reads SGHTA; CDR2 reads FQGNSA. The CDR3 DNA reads TGTGCCAGCACCCGAGGTGAGGAAAGACTGTTTTTT. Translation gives CASTRGEERLFF.